Below, 24 T cell receptor beta chains from the same sample are listed, as sequenced in a study of shared clonotypes between healthy human individuals (dated by TCRdb to 2020 to 2021). CD8 naive samples were CD45RO-negative cells positively selected for CCR7, giving a CD45RA+CCR7+ population that excluded TemRA cells. Libraries were prepared through the immunoSEQ multiplex PCR assay. TCRdb re-hosts the immuneACCESS table, in-frame sequences only. Its copies lack some clones; in the studies checked, an unresolved V gene accounts for under half of them, and the cause for the rest is not known. The sample data list about 590,000 clones, and 95% to 96% of these were observed just once. The ten largest clones take up 0.095% to 0.12% of the sample. The sample was naive CD8+ T cells sorted from blood. According to the study, the label for this sample's cell subset or site signals: CD45RA+CCR7+. The receptors were gathered from a woman under 40 in good health.

With respect to this clone: At one end, the junction sequence differs from germline, possibly due to a read error. The V call is TRBV29-1, the J call TRBJ2-1; TRBD2 is a possible D gene (6 bases). The germline V gene has CDR1 SQVTM and CDR2 ANQGSEA. The length of the CDR3 is 14 residues. The CDR3 here is CSVEAGVSYNEQFF. CDR3 DNA: TGCAGCGTGGAAGCGGGCGTGAGCTACAATGAGCAGTTCTTC.

Points on this clone: Other DNA sequences of this sample code for an identical CDR3. As DNA, the CDR3 is TGCGCCAGCAGCTTAGCGGGAGGGTCCTACGAGCAGTACTTC. This codes for CASSLAGGSYEQYF. The chain combines TRBV5-1 with TRBJ2-7, with 10 bases fitting TRBD2. The trim removed 2 bases at V and 1 base at J, leaving 0 bases unmatched. Germline lookup yields CDR1 SGHRS and CDR2 YFSETQ. This CDR3 spans 14 amino acids.

The rearrangement links TRBV6-6 to TRBJ2-4, with unresolved D. The CDR3 has 13 amino acids. Germline CDR1 and CDR2: MNHNY and SVGAGI (reference sequence). Deletions cut 7 bases from V and 7 bases from J, with 14 bases between. CDR3 residues: CASTPTPGNIQYF. In DNA, the CDR3 is TGTGCCAGCACCCCGACTCCGGGTAACATTCAGTACTTC.

This clone appeared a single time. The chain joins TRBV28 to TRBJ2-1; D gene ambiguous. The CDR3 runs 12 residues. The V gene lost 0 bases and the J gene lost 8 bases, with 5 bases spanning the gap. Germline-derived CDR1 and CDR2 are MDHEN and SYDVKM. CDR3 DNA sequence: TGTGCCAGCAGTTTATGGACCCATGAGCAGTTCTTC. Amino acids: CASSLWTHEQFF.

In its sample, this clone was seen once. The chain recombines TRBV13 with TRBJ2-5; 8 bases line up with TRBD1. This CDR3 has 16 residues. Unmatched junction bases numbered 13, after V lost 5 bases and J lost 5 bases. Germline V gene sequence: CDR1 PRHDT, CDR2 FYEKMQ (reference sequence). In nucleotides, the CDR3 is TGTGCCAGCAGCCAAGCTGGACAGGGAGGCCAGGAGACCCAGTACTTC. It codes for CASSQAGQGGQETQYF.

V is TRBV28 and J is TRBJ1-5; TRBD1 might be the D (5 bases). V was cut by 7 bases and J by 10 bases, with 23 bases left in between. This CDR3 has 15 amino acids. Germline loops: CDR1 MDHEN, CDR2 SYDVKM. This CDR3 is CASTTTPQGREPQHF. In nucleotides, the CDR3 is TGTGCCAGCACCACAACTCCCCAGGGAAGGGAACCCCAGCATTTT.

The chain has TRBV19 and TRBJ2-7, with no clear D. V lost 3 bases and J lost 7, with 13 bases in between. Germline CDR1 reads LNHDA; CDR2 reads SQIVND (reference sequence). The CDR3 has 13 amino acids. The chain's CDR3 is CASSMMGAWEQYF. The CDR3 DNA sequence: TGTGCCAGTAGTATGATGGGCGCCTGGGAGCAGTACTTC.

This chain uses TRBV27 with TRBJ1-5; D gene unclear. CDR3 length: 18 amino acids. Germline CDR1 is MNHEY and CDR2 is SMNVEV (reference sequence). Deletions cut 4 bases from V and 0 bases from J, with 19 bases between. Written as DNA, the CDR3 is TGTGCCAGCAGTTCCCTTTCCGACACCCGTTATAGCAATCAGCCCCAGCATTTT. It yields the protein CASSSLSDTRYSNQPQHF.

V usage is TRBV7-3 and J usage is TRBJ2-3; D not certain. With 0 bases removed from V and 8 bases from J, the gap between germline ends came to 12 bases. CDR3 length: 14 amino acids. Germline lookup yields CDR1 SGHTA and CDR2 FQGTGA. The CDR3 region has the DNA TGTGCCAGCAGCTTAACGGCCGGCTTGGGTACGCAGTATTTT. Translation gives CASSLTAGLGTQYF.

This chain connects TRBV13 to TRBJ1-5, with a weak D call TRBD1 (5 bases). Per the germline V gene, CDR1 is PRHDT and CDR2 is FYEKMQ (reference sequence). The CDR3 runs 15 residues. Trimming stripped 0 bases from V and 7 bases from J, with 13 bases between. In DNA form, the CDR3 reads TGTGCCAGCAGCTTAGGTCCCGGGGCCGCGCAGCCCCAGCATTTT. Translating it yields CASSLGPGAAQPQHF. The full variable domain, completed using reference TRBV13 and TRBJ1-5, is AAGVIQSPRHLIKEKRETATLKCYPIPRHDTVYWYQQGPGQDPQFLISFYEKMQSDKGSIPDRFSAQQFSDYHSELNMSSLELGDSALYFCASSLGPGAAQPQHFGDGTRLSIL.

The V and J genes are TRBV13 and TRBJ2-7; a weak D match, TRBD2 (6 bases). Deletions cut 0 bases from V and 3 bases from J, with 15 bases between. CDR1 and CDR2 (germline): PRHDT, FYEKMQ (reference sequence). The CDR3 has 16 residues. CDR3 DNA sequence: TGTGCCAGCAGCTTAGGCATGGGAGGCCCCCGCTACGAGCAGTACTTC. This gives the protein CASSLGMGGPRYEQYF.

The chain couples TRBV4-2 to TRBJ2-1; 8 nucleotides line up with TRBD2. The CDR3 sequence is 16 residues long. The V segment lost 5 bases and the J segment 6 bases; nucleotides outside the gene matches: 12. Germline-derived CDR1 and CDR2 are LGHNA and YNFKEQ. The CDR3 sequence is CASSSDRGLGSNEQFF. The DNA of the CDR3 is TGTGCCAGCAGCTCAGATAGGGGACTAGGATCCAATGAGCAGTTCTTC.

The CDR3 spells CASSSDRVGTEAFF. The CDR3 coding sequence is TGTGCCAGCAGCTCCGACAGGGTAGGCACTGAAGCTTTCTTT. The chain combines TRBV11-2 with TRBJ1-1, with 7 bases aligning to TRBD1. The CDR3 contains 14 residues. Germline values: CDR1 SGHAT, CDR2 FQNNGV. V gave up 4 bases and J gave up 4 bases; unmatched junction bases: 6. The variable domain in full, with the rest retrieved from reference TRBV11-2 and TRBJ1-1, is EAGVAQSPRYKIIEKRQSVAFWCNPISGHATLYWYQQILGQGPKLLIQFQNNGVVDDSQLPKDRFSAERLKGVDSTLKIQPAKLEDSAVYLCASSSDRVGTEAFFGQGTRLTVV.

The chain combines TRBV13 with TRBJ2-1; D remains unclear. The CDR3 has 13 residues. Deletions cut 5 bases from V and 8 bases from J, with 13 bases between. Per germline, CDR1 PRHDT and CDR2 FYEKMQ (reference sequence). This chain's CDR3 is CASSPPDGDEQFF. The CDR3 DNA reads as TGTGCCAGCAGCCCCCCGGATGGGGATGAGCAGTTCTTC.

This clone was observed once. The genes are TRBV7-8 and TRBJ1-5; D is ambiguous. CDR1 is SGHVS, CDR2 FQNEAQ, per germline. The ends were cut back, 1 base at V and 0 bases at J, with 13 bases in the middle. This CDR3 spans 17 amino acids. CDR3 sequence (DNA): TGTGCCAGCAGCTTAGGCTACGTTGCGTATAGCAATCAGCCCCAGCATTTT. Translated, it gives CASSLGYVAYSNQPQHF.

This clone was seen just once. This chain connects TRBV28 to TRBJ2-1, with no clear D. Germline-derived CDR1 and CDR2 are MDHEN and SYDVKM. Trimming removed 8 bases from V and 8 bases from J, with 4 bases in between. The CDR3 is 9 residues long. CDR3 loop: CASGYEQFF. DNA for the CDR3: TGTGCCAGCGGCTATGAGCAGTTCTTC.

This CDR3 reads CASSIDPALRDYEQYF. In nucleotides, the CDR3 is TGTGCCAGTAGTATAGATCCAGCACTACGGGACTACGAGCAGTACTTC. The V call is TRBV19, the J call TRBJ2-7; D is perhaps TRBD2 (5 bases). The germline V and J ends were trimmed by 0 bases and 3 bases, with 15 bases remaining between them. CDR1 is LNHDA, CDR2 SQIVND, per germline (reference sequence). The CDR3 is 16 residues long.

J is TRBJ2-1 and V is TRBV7-9, with 7 bases lining up with TRBD2. The germline gives CDR1 SEHNR, CDR2 FQNEAQ (reference sequence). J lost 5 bases, V lost 5 bases, and 12 bases had no gene match. The CDR3 consists of 16 residues. The CDR3 coding sequence is TGTGCCAGCAGCCCCACTGGAGCGGGAAGGCACAATGAGCAGTTCTTC. It codes for CASSPTGAGRHNEQFF.

This clone was recorded once. This chain links TRBV5-1 with TRBJ2-7; no definite D call. There are 15 residues in the CDR3. The ends were cut back, 2 bases at V and 3 bases at J, with 15 bases in the middle. From germline, CDR1 is SGHRS and CDR2 YFSETQ. CDR3 residues: CASSFYTGSLYEQYF. The CDR3 bases are TGCGCCAGCAGCTTTTATACCGGCTCGCTCTACGAGCAGTACTTC.

Only a few counts were recorded for this clone. CDR3 nucleotides: TGTGCCAGCAGCTTTGGGGGGTCGGCCACTGAAGCTTTCTTT. The encoded protein is CASSFGGSATEAFF. The gene calls are TRBV7-9 and TRBJ1-1, with D possibly matching TRBD1 (5 bases). The ends were cut back, 3 bases at V and 4 bases at J, with 12 bases in the middle. Germline lookup yields CDR1 SEHNR and CDR2 FQNEAQ (reference sequence). The length of the CDR3 is 14 residues.

V usage is TRBV29-1 and J usage is TRBJ1-2; tentative D call: TRBD1 (6 bases). This CDR3 is built from 12 residues. V dropped 4 bases and J dropped 8 bases, with 14 bases sitting between them. The germline V gene has CDR1 SQVTM and CDR2 ANQGSEA. CDR3 nucleotide sequence: TGCAGCGTTGGTCAGGGGAATGGGGGCTACACCTTC. Residues: CSVGQGNGGYTF.

The chain employs TRBV7-3 and TRBJ2-7, with D perhaps assigned TRBD1 or TRBD2 (5 bases each). CDR1 and CDR2 (germline): SGHTA, FQGTGA. V dropped 8 bases and J dropped 3 bases, with 14 bases sitting between them. The CDR3 has 13 residues. CDR3 in amino acids: CASAPRDGYEQYF. The CDR3 bases are TGTGCCAGCGCCCCCCGGGACGGCTACGAGCAGTACTTC.

Of note for this clone: The sample contains more than one DNA sequence encoding this CDR3. This sequence joins TRBV27 and TRBJ1-1; no reliable D call. CDR1 and CDR2 from the germline V gene are MNHEY and SMNVEV (reference sequence). V was shortened by 2 bases and J by 0 bases, with 7 bases between the two germline ends. The CDR3 is 14 amino acids. The CDR3 DNA sequence: TGTGCCAGCAGTTTAGGCGTCATGAACACTGAAGCTTTCTTT. Its translation is CASSLGVMNTEAFF.

V gene TRBV4-2 combines with J gene TRBJ2-5; TRBD1 agrees at 7 bases. TRBJ2-7 explains the end of the DNA better; the J call may be wrong. Germline CDR1 LGHNA, CDR2 YNFKEQ. CDR3 size: 15 residues. The CDR3 here is CASSHGGDRDYEQYF. In DNA form, the CDR3 reads TGTGCCAGCAGCCACGGAGGAGACAGGGACTACGAGCAGTACTTC.